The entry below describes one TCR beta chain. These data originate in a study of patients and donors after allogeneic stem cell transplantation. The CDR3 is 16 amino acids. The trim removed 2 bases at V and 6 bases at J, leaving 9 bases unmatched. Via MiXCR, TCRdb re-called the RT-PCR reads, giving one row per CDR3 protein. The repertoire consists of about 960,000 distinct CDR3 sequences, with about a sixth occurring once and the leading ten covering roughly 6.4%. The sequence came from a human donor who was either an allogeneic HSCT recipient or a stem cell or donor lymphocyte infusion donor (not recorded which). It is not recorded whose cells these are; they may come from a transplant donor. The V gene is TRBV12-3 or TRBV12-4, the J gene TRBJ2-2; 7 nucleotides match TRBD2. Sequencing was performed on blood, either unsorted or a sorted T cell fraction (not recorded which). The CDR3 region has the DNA TGTGCCAGCAGTTTAATGGCGGGAGTCCAATCCGGGGAGCTGTTTTTT. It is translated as CASSLMAGVQSGELFF.